The rows below give T cell receptor beta chains drawn from one sample of a study of T cells in Graves' hyperthyroidism and ophthalmopathy. TCRdb reprocessed the multiplex PCR reads with MiXCR, giving one entry per CDR3 protein. The table has almost 500,000 distinct CDR3 sequences, about 20% seen once. What was sequenced was blood. These receptors were obtained from a woman between 65 and 79 years old with Graves' ophthalmopathy. CDR3s include the opening cysteine and the closing phenylalanine or tryptophan. The order of the fields is clone size, D gene, V gene, J gene, CDR3 protein, CDR3 DNA. D genes are given only for firm matches. Only some rows state a clone size, as once, few, many or a class for expanded clones.

-	TRBD1	TRBV5-5	TRBJ2-2	CASRLIPGTGIGELFF	TGTGCCAGCAGGTTAATCCCCGGGACAGGGATCGGGGAGCTGTTTTTT
-	-	TRBV18	TRBJ2-2	CASSPRIANTGELFF	TGTGCCAGCTCACCACGTATAGCGAACACCGGGGAGCTGTTTTTT
many	-	TRBV12-3/TRBV12-4	TRBJ1-1	CASSPRPRNTEAFF	TGTGCCAGCAGCCCCAGACCTAGGAACACTGAAGCTTTCTTT
-	-	TRBV11-2	TRBJ1-6	CASSQTRTAFNSPLHF	TGTGCCAGCAGCCAAACCCGGACAGCTTTTAATTCACCCCTCCACTTT
-	-	TRBV9	TRBJ1-6	CASSVAVHSPLHF	TGTGCCAGCAGCGTAGCGGTTCATTCACCCCTCCACTTT
-	TRBD1	TRBV24-1	TRBJ2-5	CATSESRQGLETQYF	TGTGCCACCAGTGAATCCAGACAGGGCCTGGAGACCCAGTACTTC
-	-	TRBV5-1	TRBJ1-3	CASSLGTGGSGNTIYF	TGCGCCAGCAGCTTGGGAACCGGGGGCTCTGGAAACACCATATATTTT
few	-	TRBV20-1	TRBJ1-2	CSARGGAGQSRGYTF	TGCAGTGCTAGAGGGGGGGCGGGACAAAGTCGTGGCTACACCTTC
many	TRBD1	TRBV7-9	TRBJ2-7	CASSLGGTGEWYF	TGTGCCAGCAGCTTAGGGGGGACAGGGGAATGGTACTTC
-	-	TRBV5-1	TRBJ2-2	CASSPGRGVGELFF	TGCGCCAGCAGCCCTGGCAGGGGGGTCGGGGAGCTGTTTTTT
many	TRBD1	TRBV20-1	TRBJ1-4	CSASAGTGGGRSREKLFF	TGCAGTGCTAGCGCCGGGACAGGGGGCGGAAGATCGAGGGAAAAACTGTTTTTT
-	TRBD1	TRBV28	TRBJ2-7	CASSFPTPRDRAIYEQYF	TGTGCCAGCAGTTTCCCCACCCCTCGCGACAGGGCCATATACGAGCAGTACTTC
many	-	TRBV18	TRBJ2-3	CASSPFSSDTQYF	TGTGCCAGCTCACCGTTTAGTTCAGATACGCAGTATTTT
-	TRBD1	TRBV6-1	TRBJ1-1	CASRRTSGGDTEAFF	TGTGCCAGCAGACGAACCTCAGGGGGGGACACTGAAGCTTTCTTT
once	TRBD2	TRBV20-1	TRBJ2-3	CSAGLAGGSTDTQYF	TGCAGTGCGGGACTAGCGGGAGGGAGCACAGATACGCAGTATTTT
many	-	TRBV12-3/TRBV12-4	TRBJ2-4	CASSLGAGRNIQYF	TGTGCCAGCAGTTTGGGGGCAGGTCGAAACATTCAGTACTTC